Given below is one T cell receptor beta chain in context. Some clones are missing from TCRdb's copy, which holds only in-frame ones; the method was immunoSEQ multiplex PCR. The data hold 150,000 to 200,000 clones, with 80% to 85% observed a single time. This sample is part of a study of blood T cell repertoires in COVID-19. CDR3 size: 15 residues. The germline gives CDR1 LGHNA, CDR2 YSLEER. V was clipped by 0 bases and J by 7 bases; unmatched bases: 5. The chain joins TRBV4-3 to TRBJ2-1; 8 nucleotides align to TRBD2. The sequence was obtained from a woman of 80 years or more with active or convalescent COVID-19. The sample consisted of peripheral blood. CDR3 in DNA: TGCGCCAGCAGCCAAGAAGGCGGGGGGCGAAATGAGCAGTTCTTC. It codes for CASSQEGGGRNEQFF.